A selection of T cell receptor beta chains follows, all from one sample in a study of preoperative IRX-2 immunotherapy in early breast cancer. Sequencing used immunoSEQ multiplex PCR; TCRdb keeps in-frame clones, though not all of them. The sample consists of about 24,000 clones, 70% to 90% of them appearing once. Sequenced here: tumor tissue, sampled after IRX-2 immunotherapy. The source of these receptors is a human donor with breast cancer. The CDR3 runs from the conserved cysteine through the conserved F or W. The order of the fields is clone size, V gene, J gene, D gene, CDR3 DNA, CDR3 protein. A D gene is named only where the DNA matches it firmly. For some rows the clone size is stated as once, few or many, or as a class when expanded; others skip it.

clone size: .
V gene: TRBV18
J gene: TRBJ1-5
D gene: .
CDR3 DNA: TGTGCCAGCTCACTTCTTCGGGGAGAAACTAGCAATCAGCCCCAGCATTTT
CDR3 protein: CASSLLRGETSNQPQHF

clone size: .
V gene: TRBV9
J gene: TRBJ2-5
D gene: .
CDR3 DNA: TGTGCAAGGAGGGGGGAGACCCAGTACTTC
CDR3 protein: CARRGETQYF

clone size: .
V gene: TRBV30
J gene: TRBJ1-2
D gene: .
CDR3 DNA: TGTGCCTGGAGTGCAGGGATCTATGGCTACACCTTC
CDR3 protein: CAWSAGIYGYTF

clone size: .
V gene: TRBV5-6
J gene: TRBJ2-7
D gene: .
CDR3 DNA: TGTGCCAGCAGCTTGGCCCCGGGGGAGCAGTACTTC
CDR3 protein: CASSLAPGEQYF

clone size: .
V gene: TRBV7-9
J gene: TRBJ2-7
D gene: .
CDR3 DNA: TGTGCCAGCAGCCCTCGACTGGGCGGGGACTCCTACGAGCAGTACTTC
CDR3 protein: CASSPRLGGDSYEQYF

clone size: .
V gene: TRBV11-2
J gene: TRBJ2-7
D gene: .
CDR3 DNA: TGTGCCAGCAGCCCGAGGGCCCCGAGCTCCTCCGAGCAGTACTTC
CDR3 protein: CASSPRAPSSSEQYF

clone size: .
V gene: TRBV18
J gene: TRBJ1-1
D gene: .
CDR3 DNA: TGTGCCAGCTCACCAGGCAGGGATACTGAAGCTTTCTTT
CDR3 protein: CASSPGRDTEAFF

clone size: .
V gene: TRBV11-2
J gene: TRBJ2-2
D gene: .
CDR3 DNA: TGTGCCAGCAGCCTATTCCCCGGGGAGCTGTTTTTT
CDR3 protein: CASSLFPGELFF

clone size: .
V gene: TRBV7-9
J gene: TRBJ1-3
D gene: .
CDR3 DNA: TGTGCCAGCAGCCCTAGAGGGGCGCGGGGAAACACCATATATTTT
CDR3 protein: CASSPRGARGNTIYF

clone size: .
V gene: TRBV6-6
J gene: TRBJ1-2
D gene: TRBD1
CDR3 DNA: TGTGCCAGCAGACTTACAGGGGATCATTATGGCTACACCTTC
CDR3 protein: CASRLTGDHYGYTF

clone size: few
V gene: TRBV29-1
J gene: TRBJ1-2
D gene: TRBD1
CDR3 DNA: TGCAGCGTTGAAGATCGATTGAAGACAGGGGGCCGCCGTGTGTACTATGGCTACACCTTC
CDR3 protein: CSVEDRLKTGGRRVYYGYTF

clone size: .
V gene: TRBV5-1
J gene: TRBJ1-1
D gene: .
CDR3 DNA: TGCGCCAGCAGCTTGGGGTCTCTACAAAACACTGAAGCTTTCTTT
CDR3 protein: CASSLGSLQNTEAFF

clone size: few
V gene: TRBV9
J gene: TRBJ1-1
D gene: .
CDR3 DNA: TGTGCCAGCAGCGTAGAGTGGACCCTGAACACTGAAGCTTTCTTT
CDR3 protein: CASSVEWTLNTEAFF

clone size: .
V gene: TRBV5-5
J gene: TRBJ2-5
D gene: TRBD2
CDR3 DNA: TGTGCCAGCAGCTGGACTAGCGGAAAAGAGACCCAGTACTTC
CDR3 protein: CASSWTSGKETQYF

clone size: few
V gene: TRBV7-9
J gene: TRBJ2-2
D gene: .
CDR3 DNA: TGTGCCAGCAGCTTCGGGAGAAGTAACACCGGGGAGCTGTTTTTT
CDR3 protein: CASSFGRSNTGELFF

clone size: .
V gene: TRBV7-9
J gene: TRBJ2-1
D gene: .
CDR3 DNA: TGTGCCAGCAGCCAGGATGGGTCCTACAATGAGCAGTTCTTC
CDR3 protein: CASSQDGSYNEQFF

clone size: .
V gene: TRBV10-1
J gene: TRBJ2-3
D gene: .
CDR3 DNA: TGCGCCAGCAACCCGGGCGACAGTAGCACAGATACGCAGTATTTT
CDR3 protein: CASNPGDSSTDTQYF

clone size: .
V gene: TRBV18
J gene: TRBJ1-5
D gene: TRBD1
CDR3 DNA: TGTGCCAGTGGACAGGTCTATAGCAATCAGCCCCAGCATTTT
CDR3 protein: CASGQVYSNQPQHF